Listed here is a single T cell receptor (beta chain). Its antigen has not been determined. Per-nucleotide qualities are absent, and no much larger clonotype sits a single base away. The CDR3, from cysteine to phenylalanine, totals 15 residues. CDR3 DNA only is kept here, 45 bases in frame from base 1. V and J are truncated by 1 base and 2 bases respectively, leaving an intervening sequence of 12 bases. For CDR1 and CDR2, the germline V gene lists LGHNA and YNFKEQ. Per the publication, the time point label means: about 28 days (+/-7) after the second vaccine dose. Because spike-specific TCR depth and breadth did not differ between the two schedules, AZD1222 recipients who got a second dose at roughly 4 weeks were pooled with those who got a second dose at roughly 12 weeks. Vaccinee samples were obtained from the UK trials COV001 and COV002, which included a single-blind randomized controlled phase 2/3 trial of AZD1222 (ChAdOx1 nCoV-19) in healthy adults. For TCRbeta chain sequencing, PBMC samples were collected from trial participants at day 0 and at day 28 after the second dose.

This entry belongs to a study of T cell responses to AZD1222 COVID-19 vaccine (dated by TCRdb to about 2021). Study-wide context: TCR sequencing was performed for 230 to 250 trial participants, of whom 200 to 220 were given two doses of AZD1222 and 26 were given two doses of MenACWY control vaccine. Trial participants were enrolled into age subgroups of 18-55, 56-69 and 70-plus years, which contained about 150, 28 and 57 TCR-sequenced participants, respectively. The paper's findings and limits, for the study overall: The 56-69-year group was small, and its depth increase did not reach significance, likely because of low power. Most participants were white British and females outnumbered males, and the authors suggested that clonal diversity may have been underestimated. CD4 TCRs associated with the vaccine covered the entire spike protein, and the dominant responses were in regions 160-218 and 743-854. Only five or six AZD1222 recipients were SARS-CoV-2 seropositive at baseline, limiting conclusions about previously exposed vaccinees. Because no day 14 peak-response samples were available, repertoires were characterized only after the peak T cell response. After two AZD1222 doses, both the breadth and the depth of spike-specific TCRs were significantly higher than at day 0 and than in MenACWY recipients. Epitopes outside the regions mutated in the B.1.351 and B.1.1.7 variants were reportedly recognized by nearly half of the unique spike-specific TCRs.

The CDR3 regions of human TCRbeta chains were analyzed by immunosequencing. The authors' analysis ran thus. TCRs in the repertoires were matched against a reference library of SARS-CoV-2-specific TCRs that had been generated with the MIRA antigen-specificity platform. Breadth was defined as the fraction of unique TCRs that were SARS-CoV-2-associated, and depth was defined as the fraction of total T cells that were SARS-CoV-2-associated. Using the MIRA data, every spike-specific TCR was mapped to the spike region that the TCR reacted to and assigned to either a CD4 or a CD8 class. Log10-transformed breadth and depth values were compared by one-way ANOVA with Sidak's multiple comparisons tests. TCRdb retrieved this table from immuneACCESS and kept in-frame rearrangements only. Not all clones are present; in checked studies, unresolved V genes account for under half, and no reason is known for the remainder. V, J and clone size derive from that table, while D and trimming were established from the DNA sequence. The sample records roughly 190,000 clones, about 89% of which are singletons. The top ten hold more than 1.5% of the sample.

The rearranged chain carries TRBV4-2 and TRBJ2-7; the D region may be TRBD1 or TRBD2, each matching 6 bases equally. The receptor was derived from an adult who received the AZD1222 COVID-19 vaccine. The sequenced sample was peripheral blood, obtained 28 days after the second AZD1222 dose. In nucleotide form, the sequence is TGTGCCAGCAGCCAAGTACGGGGGCCAGCCTACGAGCAGTACTTC. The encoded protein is CASSQVRGPAYEQYF.